One and the same sample provided the 18 T cell receptor beta chains below, sequenced in a study of blood T cell repertoires in COVID-19. Data came from immunoSEQ multiplex PCR; TCRdb stores just in-frame clones and leaves some out. The sample records about 12,000 clones, over 55% being singletons. Sequencing input: peripheral blood. The origin of the receptors is a man between 60 and 75 years old with COVID-19, enrolled during active disease.

The rearrangement joins TRBV2 to TRBJ2-7, with a possible D match to TRBD1 (6 bases). V gave up 4 bases and J gave up 3 bases, with 19 bases separating them. There are 16 residues in the CDR3. Germline assignment: CDR1 SNHLY and CDR2 FYNNEI. The CDR3: CASSGDRDTTIYEQYF. DNA of the CDR3: TGTGCCAGCAGTGGCGACCGGGACACTACTATCTACGAGCAGTACTTC. Full variable domain (outside the CDR3, taken from reference TRBV2 and TRBJ2-7): EPEVTQTPSHQVTQMGQEVILRCVPISNHLYFYWYRQILGQKVEFLVSFYNNEISEKSEIFDDQFSVERPDGSNFTLKIRSTKLEDSAMYFCASSGDRDTTIYEQYFGPGTRLTVT.

The rearrangement uses TRBV7-2 and TRBJ1-5; possibly TRBD1 for D (5 bases). Germline assignment: CDR1 SGHTA and CDR2 FQGNSA. Trimming removed 1 base at V and 2 bases at J, with 9 bases between. The CDR3 spans 15 residues. The CDR3 spells CASSLVWGGNQPQHF. In nucleotides, the CDR3 is TGTGCCAGCAGCTTAGTGTGGGGGGGCAATCAGCCCCAGCATTTT.

This chain connects TRBV4-2 to TRBJ2-3; a possible D gene is TRBD2 (5 bases). V lost 0 bases to trimming and J lost 6 bases, with 10 bases between them. The CDR3 contains 14 residues. CDR1 and CDR2 from the germline V gene are LGHNA and YNFKEQ. The CDR3 spells CASSQETRGDTQYF. The CDR3 DNA reads TGTGCCAGCAGCCAAGAAACCCGGGGTGATACGCAGTATTTT.

This chain joins TRBV5-1 and TRBJ1-3, with D possibly being TRBD1 (5 bases). V was cut by 0 bases and J by 3 bases, with 10 bases left in between. The CDR3 length is 15 residues. CDR1 and CDR2 (germline): SGHRS, YFSETQ. The CDR3 protein is CASSLVGGGGNTIYF. For the CDR3, the DNA is TGCGCCAGCAGCTTGGTTGGGGGAGGTGGAAACACCATATATTTT.

V and J are TRBV2 and TRBJ2-5; 7 nucleotides match TRBD1. CDR3 size: 13 residues. V shed 8 bases and J 2 bases; nucleotides not matched to a gene: 5. Germline lookup yields CDR1 SNHLY and CDR2 FYNNEI. CDR3 loop: CASCPGQQETQYF. For the CDR3, the DNA is TGTGCCAGCTGCCCGGGACAGCAAGAGACCCAGTACTTC. Full variable domain (missing parts from reference TRBV2 and TRBJ2-5): EPEVTQTPSHQVTQMGQEVILRCVPISNHLYFYWYRQILGQKVEFLVSFYNNEISEKSEIFDDQFSVERPDGSNFTLKIRSTKLEDSAMYFCASCPGQQETQYFGPGTRLLVL.

This chain connects TRBV7-9 to TRBJ2-3; D is perhaps TRBD1 (5 bases). This CDR3 has 14 amino acids. Germline lookup yields CDR1 SEHNR and CDR2 FQNEAQ (reference sequence). V was trimmed by 3 bases and J by 4 bases, leaving 11 bases between them. CDR3 sequence reads: CASSLNRYPDTQYF. As DNA, the CDR3 is TGTGCCAGCAGCTTGAACAGGTACCCAGATACGCAGTATTTT.

This chain links TRBV7-9 with TRBJ2-7; 10 bases map to TRBD1. Germline trimming cut 5 bases from V and 3 bases from J; bases unmatched to any gene: 10. CDR1 SEHNR and CDR2 FQNEAQ come from the germline V gene (reference sequence). CDR3 length: 16 residues. The CDR3: CASSPGQGVVHYEQYF. The CDR3 DNA sequence: TGTGCCAGCAGCCCAGGACAGGGGGTTGTTCACTACGAGCAGTACTTC.

The chain links TRBV28 to TRBJ1-2; the match to TRBD1 covers 9 bases. Germline loops: CDR1 MDHEN, CDR2 SYDVKM. This CDR3 is built from 18 residues. With 3 bases clipped from V and 0 bases from J, the junction kept 11 bases outside the gene matches. This CDR3 is CASSFPQGARPPNYGYTF. CDR3 DNA: TGTGCCAGCAGTTTTCCACAGGGGGCGCGACCCCCTAACTATGGCTACACCTTC.

This chain connects TRBV10-1 to TRBJ2-2, with 7 bases aligning to TRBD1. The CDR3 runs to 12 residues. In germline, CDR1 is WNHNN, CDR2 SYGVQD (reference sequence). The V and J ends lost 6 bases and 7 bases, in that order; junction bases with no gene match: 2. The CDR3 protein is CASSHRGGELFF. In DNA form, the CDR3 reads TGCGCCAGCAGCCACAGGGGCGGGGAGCTGTTTTTT.

The rearrangement uses TRBV7-2 and TRBJ2-7; possible D gene TRBD1, 5 bases. Germline V gene lookup returns CDR1 SGHTA and CDR2 FQGNSA. This CDR3 has 15 residues. The germline V and J ends were trimmed by 5 bases and 3 bases, with 17 bases remaining between them. DNA for the CDR3: TGTGCCAGCAGCCCATTGGGGCCACAAGACTACGAGCAGTACGTC. This gives the protein CASSPLGPQDYEQYV.

The chain carries TRBV10-3 and TRBJ1-5; TRBD1 is a possible D gene (5 bases). V lost 2 bases and J 12 bases, leaving 8 bases between the germline ends. This CDR3 comprises 11 residues. CDR1 is ENHRY and CDR2 is SYGVKD in the germline V gene. The CDR3 DNA is TGTGCCATCAGTGAGGCGGGGCTCCAGCATTTT. Protein sequence: CAISEAGLQHF.

This chain joins TRBV5-1 and TRBJ2-1; TRBD2 might be the D (5 bases). Trimming left V 4 bases short and J 4 bases short, with 9 bases between. There are 13 residues in the CDR3. Germline CDR1 and CDR2: SGHRS and YFSETQ. The CDR3 here is CASSASSYNEQFF. Written as DNA, the CDR3 is TGCGCCAGCAGCGCTAGCTCATACAATGAGCAGTTCTTC.

This sequence joins TRBV2 and TRBJ1-5, with TRBD1 matching 7 bases. The germline gives CDR1 SNHLY, CDR2 FYNNEI. V was clipped by 4 bases and J by 1 base; unmatched bases: 4. The CDR3 spans 15 residues. CDR3 coding DNA: TGTGCCAGCAGTGGACAGGGAGTGAGCAATCAGCCCCAGCATTTT. Translation: CASSGQGVSNQPQHF.

The CDR3 is CASSEIAGWTDTQYF. The DNA for the CDR3 is TGTGCCAGCAGTGAAATCGCGGGGTGGACAGATACGCAGTATTTT. V and J are TRBV25-1 and TRBJ2-3, with D tentatively TRBD2 (6 bases). Germline loops: CDR1 MGHDK, CDR2 SYGVNS. The CDR3 is 15 residues long. The V gene lost 2 bases and the J gene lost 3 bases, with 12 bases spanning the gap. Combining the CDR3 with reference TRBV25-1 and TRBJ2-3 gives the whole variable domain EADIYQTPRYLVIGTGKKITLECSQTMGHDKMYWYQQDPGMELHLIHYSYGVNSTEKGDLSSESTVSRIRTEHFPLTLESARPSHTSQYLCASSEIAGWTDTQYFGPGTRLTVL.

V gene TRBV7-8 combines with J gene TRBJ2-1, with 8 positions matching TRBD1. With 6 bases clipped from V and 6 bases from J, the junction kept 10 bases outside the gene matches. Looked up from germline, CDR1 is SGHVS and CDR2 is FQNEAQ. The CDR3 length is 15 residues. This CDR3 reads CASRERQGPSNEQFF. In DNA, the CDR3 is TGTGCCAGCAGAGAGAGACAGGGGCCATCCAATGAGCAGTTCTTC.

This clone was found a few times. The CDR3 loop reads CASRGTGVNEQFF. CDR3 in DNA: TGTGCCAGCAGGGGGACAGGGGTCAATGAGCAGTTCTTC. V and J are TRBV6-5 and TRBJ2-1; TRBD1 matches 10 bases. Germline trimming cut 6 bases from V and 6 bases from J; bases unmatched to any gene: 2. The CDR3 loop spans 13 amino acids. The germline V gene encodes CDR1 MNHEY and CDR2 SVGAGI.

The chain links TRBV10-3 to TRBJ1-4; no reliable D call. Germline values: CDR1 ENHRY, CDR2 SYGVKD. This CDR3 spans 15 amino acids. V dropped 2 bases and J dropped 4 bases, with 11 bases sitting between them. The CDR3 region has the DNA TGTGCCATCAGTGAGGAGCCCGGGATTAATGAAAAACTGTTTTTT. Its translation is CAISEEPGINEKLFF.

The chain has TRBV7-9 and TRBJ2-1, with a weak D call TRBD1 (6 bases). Germline loops: CDR1 SEHNR, CDR2 FQNEAQ (reference sequence). The CDR3 is 19 residues long. V lost 4 bases and J lost 4, with 26 bases in between. The CDR3 coding sequence is TGTGCCAGCAGCTCGAAGGATTACAGGGTCCGCCCCTTTTACAATGAGCAGTTCTTC. It encodes CASSSKDYRVRPFYNEQFF.